This note documents a single T cell receptor (beta chain) sequence. No antigen is known for it. Per-base qualities were not stored, and no clone one base away is much larger. These data belong to a study of CD8+CD57+ T cells in acquired aplastic anemia (dated by TCRdb to 2017 to 2018). Context from the whole study: On average, sorted CD4+ and CD8+ cells yielded around 3.1 ug of extracted DNA, with a range of roughly 0.18 to 30 ug. A CD8+CD57+ expansion meant a frequency higher than the mean frequency seen in healthy subjects.

CDR1 is given as SGHVS and CDR2 as FQNEAQ, both from the germline V gene. V sheds 2 bases and J sheds 6 bases, leaving 11 bases between their ends. From the cysteine through the phenylalanine, the CDR3 covers 13 amino acids. Left in the record is the CDR3 DNA by itself, 39 bases read in frame from the first base. TCR beta VDJ combination and CDR3 sequence profiling used genomic DNA as the template. An Illumina HiSeq 2000 was the platform used for TCR repertoire sequencing. In the authors' own workflow: Repertoires were assessed using TRBV/TRBJ rearrangement plots, CDR3 size and DJ length profiles, and Simpson's diversity index. The immunodominant clone was defined as the most abundant DNA sequence in deep sequencing data. CDR3 amino acid sequences were checked for sharing between subjects and were compared against published repertoires and the VDJdb database. TCRdb took the public reads, trimmed them with fastp at Q25, ran MiXCR for clone calling and kept in-frame beta chains. Rows with one shared CDR3 protein collapse into an entry with the most common genes and DNA. TCRdb's processing, not the authors' own work, is the source of the V and J calls. The sample table contains about 200,000 distinct CDR3 sequences; only one count was recorded for roughly two thirds of them. The ten top clones hold roughly 61% of the sample.

Flow cytometry had shown CD8+CD57+ cell expansion in the patients selected for sequencing. Every patient had a diagnosis of severe acquired aplastic anemia based on International Study of Aplastic Anemia and Agranulocytosis and Camitta criteria. At the time blood was sampled, none of the patients had received any therapy. In this study, sorted CD4+ and CD8+ T cells from the blood of healthy subjects and of severe aplastic anemia patients had their TCR repertoires deep-sequenced. In the USA, patient enrollment took place under clinicaltrials.gov protocols 00001620, 01623167, 00001397, 00071045, 00081523 and 00961064. Ficoll-Paque density gradient centrifugation was used to isolate peripheral blood mononuclear cells. Before DNA was extracted, CD4+ and CD8+ T cells were sorted using either FACS or magnetic beads. What the authors observed across the whole study: Although 25 to 30 CD8+ CDR3 sequences were shared by patients and controls, these sequences appeared highly expressed in patients and within the immunodominant clones of patients. No significant difference in CD8+ Simpson's diversity was found between patients and healthy controls (P=0.060).

The sample comprised sorted CD4+, CD8+, or CD8+CD57+ T cells (not recorded which) from PBMCs. The rearrangement joined TRBV7-8 to TRBJ2-7; a tentative D match to TRBD2 spans 6 bases. This TCR derives from a human donor with aplastic anemia. The CDR3 reads as follows: CASSLFKEGEQYF. The nucleotide sequence reads TGTGCCAGCAGCTTATTCAAGGAGGGCGAGCAGTACTTC.